These T cell receptor beta chains were read from a single sample in a study of T cell responses to AZD1222 COVID-19 vaccine. The repertoire was sequenced with immunoSEQ multiplex PCR; TCRdb's copy has only in-frame clones and lacks some. The sample carries 150,000 to 160,000 clones, roughly 90% recorded once. Sequences were derived from peripheral blood, sampled on day 0 of AZD1222 vaccination. These receptors were collected from an adult in good health. Both conserved end residues are part of each CDR3. A D gene is named only where the DNA matches it firmly. Clone size, where shown, is once, few, many, or a class for clones that have expanded.

clone size	V gene	CDR3 length	J gene	D gene	CDR3 protein	CDR3 DNA
NA	TRBV7-6	14	TRBJ1-6	NA	CASSPQDYNSPLHF	TGTGCCAGCAGCCCTCAGGATTATAATTCACCCCTCCACTTT
NA	TRBV7-2	14	TRBJ1-3	NA	CASSLRVSGNTIYF	TGTGCCAGCAGCTTAAGGGTCTCTGGAAACACCATATATTTT
NA	TRBV27	14	TRBJ1-2	TRBD1	CASRDDRGYAGYTF	TGTGCCAGCAGGGACGACAGGGGTTATGCTGGCTACACCTTC
NA	TRBV11-2	13	TRBJ2-7	NA	CASSFAPNYEQYF	TGTGCCAGCAGCTTTGCTCCTAACTACGAGCAGTACTTC
NA	TRBV6-1	16	TRBJ2-7	TRBD1	CASSEMGTGGSYEQYF	TGTGCCAGTAGTGAAATGGGGACAGGGGGCTCCTACGAGCAGTACTTC
NA	TRBV7-9	13	TRBJ1-1	NA	CASSGQTITEAFF	TGTGCCAGCAGCGGGCAGACCATCACTGAAGCTTTCTTT
NA	TRBV5-1	13	TRBJ2-7	NA	CASSLTGPYEQYF	TGCGCCAGCAGCTTAACGGGACCATACGAGCAGTACTTC
NA	TRBV7-2	15	TRBJ1-3	TRBD1	CASSSGQGTGNTIYF	TGTGCCAGCAGCTCGGGACAGGGAACTGGAAACACCATATATTTT
NA	TRBV19	13	TRBJ2-2	NA	CASSIPPPGELFF	TGTGCCAGTAGTATACCCCCCCCCGGGGAGCTGTTTTTT
NA	TRBV18	16	TRBJ1-6	TRBD1	CASSPGQGSSNSPLHF	TGTGCCAGCTCACCGGGACAGGGGTCAAGTAATTCACCCCTCCACTTT
NA	TRBV14	14	TRBJ1-6	TRBD1	CASSQGQFNSPLHF	TGTGCCAGCAGCCAGGGACAGTTTAATTCACCCCTCCACTTT
NA	TRBV7-9	14	TRBJ2-7	TRBD1	CASSFTGVSYEQYF	TGTGCCAGCAGCTTTACAGGGGTGTCCTACGAGCAGTACTTC
few	TRBV5-1	17	TRBJ1-2	TRBD1	CASSLEQGPSPNYGYTF	TGCGCCAGCAGCTTGGAACAGGGGCCTTCCCCTAACTATGGCTACACCTTC
NA	TRBV28	14	TRBJ2-7	NA	CASGPAQMTYEQYF	TGTGCCAGCGGGCCAGCTCAAATGACCTACGAGCAGTACTTC
once	TRBV28	13	TRBJ2-7	TRBD1	CASTTGVVAEQYF	TGTGCCAGCACCACAGGGGTGGTAGCTGAGCAGTACTTC
NA	TRBV5-6	13	TRBJ1-4	NA	CASSLRQTEKLFF	TGTGCCAGCAGCTTAAGGCAGACTGAAAAACTGTTTTTT
NA	TRBV10-1	14	TRBJ1-1	NA	CASSDQGPNTEAFF	TGCGCCAGCAGTGACCAGGGGCCGAACACTGAAGCTTTCTTT
NA	TRBV12-3/TRBV12-4	13	TRBJ1-4	NA	CASRWSTNEKLFF	TGTGCCAGTAGGTGGTCGACTAATGAAAAACTGTTTTTT
NA	TRBV11-2	18	TRBJ2-3	NA	CASSLDMGSSIYTDTQYF	TGTGCCAGCAGCTTAGATATGGGATCCTCGATCTACACAGATACGCAGTATTTT
NA	TRBV28	12	TRBJ1-3	NA	CASSTRQFTIYF	TGTGCCAGCAGTACCAGACAGTTCACCATATATTTT
NA	TRBV3-1/TRBV3-2	15	TRBJ1-3	NA	CASSQDPGGGNTIYF	TGTGCCAGCAGCCAAGATCCCGGGGGAGGAAACACCATATATTTT
few	TRBV7-9	14	TRBJ1-2	NA	CASSLGQRNYGYTF	TGTGCCAGCAGCCTAGGACAGAGAAACTATGGCTACACCTTC
NA	TRBV7-2	14	TRBJ1-1	NA	CASSTLTANTEAFF	TGTGCCAGCAGCACTCTGACAGCTAACACTGAAGCTTTCTTT
NA	TRBV6-2/TRBV6-3	13	TRBJ1-2	NA	CASSRTTNYGYTF	TGTGCCAGCAGTCGGACAACGAACTATGGCTACACCTTC
NA	TRBV10-3	14	TRBJ2-7	NA	CAISLGGQSYEQYF	TGTGCCATCAGTCTAGGAGGACAGAGCTACGAGCAGTACTTC
NA	TRBV7-2	13	TRBJ2-2	NA	CASSLEGFGELFF	TGTGCCAGCAGCTTAGAAGGGTTCGGGGAGCTGTTTTTT
NA	TRBV14	13	TRBJ2-3	NA	CASRPSGTDTQYF	TGTGCCAGCCGCCCTAGCGGCACAGATACGCAGTATTTT
NA	TRBV28	19	TRBJ1-6	NA	CASSRRTGISLGDNSPLHF	TGTGCCAGCAGTCGTCGGACGGGAATTTCACTCGGGGATAATTCACCCCTCCACTTT
NA	TRBV19	14	TRBJ2-3	NA	CASKRGQGTDTQYF	TGTGCCAGTAAGCGGGGACAGGGCACAGATACGCAGTATTTT
NA	TRBV29-1	11	TRBJ2-7	NA	CSVESAYEQYF	TGCAGCGTTGAATCGGCCTACGAGCAGTACTTC
NA	TRBV5-6	13	TRBJ2-1	NA	CASSHLGANEQFF	TGTGCCAGCAGCCACCTTGGGGCGAATGAGCAGTTCTTC
once	TRBV11-2	16	TRBJ1-3	NA	CASSLVHQTSGNTIYF	TGTGCCAGCAGCTTAGTTCACCAAACCTCTGGAAACACCATATATTTT
NA	TRBV28	15	TRBJ2-7	TRBD2	CASSRSGGFSYEQYF	TGTGCCAGCAGCCGCTCCGGGGGGTTTTCCTACGAGCAGTACTTC
NA	TRBV7-2	16	TRBJ2-2	TRBD1	CASSLGGTGATGELFF	TGTGCCAGCAGCTTAGGCGGGACAGGGGCAACCGGGGAGCTGTTTTTT
NA	TRBV28	14	TRBJ2-7	NA	CASSFPRDSYEQYF	TGTGCCAGCAGTTTTCCCAGGGACTCCTACGAGCAGTACTTC
NA	TRBV2	13	TRBJ1-5	NA	CASSGAGWQPQHF	TGTGCCAGCAGTGGGGCAGGGTGGCAGCCCCAGCATTTT
few	TRBV28	14	TRBJ1-5	NA	CASSTPGSAQPQHF	TGTGCCAGCAGTACCCCCGGGAGTGCCCAGCCCCAGCATTTT
NA	TRBV11-2	14	TRBJ1-2	NA	CASRLRGGSGGYTF	TGTGCCAGCCGACTCCGGGGGGGGAGTGGTGGCTACACCTTC
NA	TRBV7-2	15	TRBJ2-3	NA	CASSLWGISTDTQYF	TGTGCCAGCAGCTTATGGGGCATCAGCACAGATACGCAGTATTTT
once	TRBV27	12	TRBJ1-2	TRBD1	CASSQTGDGYTF	TGTGCCAGCAGCCAGACAGGGGATGGCTACACCTTC
NA	TRBV2	11	TRBJ2-5	NA	CASSEVRAQYF	TGTGCCAGCAGTGAAGTAAGGGCCCAGTACTTC
once	TRBV27	16	TRBJ2-5	NA	CASSFYGDRMQETQYF	TGTGCCAGCAGTTTTTATGGGGACCGAATGCAAGAGACCCAGTACTTC